Only one count was recorded for the clone carrying this TCR beta chain. Some clones are missing from TCRdb's copy, which holds only in-frame ones; the method was immunoSEQ multiplex PCR. The profile covers tens of thousands of clones, with over 95% appearing a single time and roughly 0.2% taken by the ten largest. This sample stems from a study of technical replicates of blood from a handful of donors. CDR1 is SGHTA, CDR2 FQGNSA, per germline. Trimming cost V 5 bases and J 0 bases; bases outside gene matches: 14. This CDR3 spans 19 amino acids. The sample was T cells isolated from PBMCs. The V call is TRBV7-2, the J call TRBJ2-1, with TRBD2 matching over 9 bases. This TCR was recovered from a human donor in good health. Here the CDR3 reads CASSRPTSGDFSSYNEQFF. The CDR3 DNA is TGTGCCAGCAGCCGTCCGACTAGCGGAGATTTTAGCTCCTACAATGAGCAGTTCTTC.